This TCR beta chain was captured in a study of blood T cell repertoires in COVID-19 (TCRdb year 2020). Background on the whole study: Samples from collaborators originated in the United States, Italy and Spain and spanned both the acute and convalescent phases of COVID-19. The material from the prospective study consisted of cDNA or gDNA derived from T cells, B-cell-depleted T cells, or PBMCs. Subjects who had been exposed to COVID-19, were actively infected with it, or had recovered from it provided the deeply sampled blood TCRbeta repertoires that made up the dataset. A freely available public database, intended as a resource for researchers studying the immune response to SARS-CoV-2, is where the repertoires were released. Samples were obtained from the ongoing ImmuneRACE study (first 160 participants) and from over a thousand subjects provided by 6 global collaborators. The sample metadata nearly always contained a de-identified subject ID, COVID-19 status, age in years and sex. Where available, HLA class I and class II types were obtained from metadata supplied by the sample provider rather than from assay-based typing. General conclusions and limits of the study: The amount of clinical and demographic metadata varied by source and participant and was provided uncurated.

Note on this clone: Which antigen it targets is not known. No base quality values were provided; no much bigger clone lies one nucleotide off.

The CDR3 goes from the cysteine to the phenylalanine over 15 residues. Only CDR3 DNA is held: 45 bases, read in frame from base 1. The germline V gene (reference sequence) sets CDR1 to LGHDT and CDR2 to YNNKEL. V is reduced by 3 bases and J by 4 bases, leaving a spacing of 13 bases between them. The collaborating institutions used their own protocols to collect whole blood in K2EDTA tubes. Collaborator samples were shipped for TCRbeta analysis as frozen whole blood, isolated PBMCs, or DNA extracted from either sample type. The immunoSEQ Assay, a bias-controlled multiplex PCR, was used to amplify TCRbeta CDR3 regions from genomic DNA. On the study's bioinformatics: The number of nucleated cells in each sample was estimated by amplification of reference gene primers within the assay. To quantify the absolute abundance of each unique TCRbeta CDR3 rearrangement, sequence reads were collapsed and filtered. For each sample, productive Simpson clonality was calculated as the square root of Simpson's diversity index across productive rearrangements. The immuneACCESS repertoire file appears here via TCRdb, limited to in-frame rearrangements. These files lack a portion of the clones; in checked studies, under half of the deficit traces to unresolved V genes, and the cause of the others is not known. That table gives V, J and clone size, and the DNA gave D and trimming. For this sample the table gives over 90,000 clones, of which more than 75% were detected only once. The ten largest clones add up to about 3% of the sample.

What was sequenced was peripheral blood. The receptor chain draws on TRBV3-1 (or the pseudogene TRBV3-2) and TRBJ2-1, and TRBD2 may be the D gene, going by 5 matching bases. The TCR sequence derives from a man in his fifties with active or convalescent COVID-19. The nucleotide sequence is TGTGCCAGCAGCCAGGATTCCGGGGTTTACAATGAGCAGTTCTTC. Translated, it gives CASSQDSGVYNEQFF.